The sequence of this T cell receptor (beta chain) was determined in a study of radiation and T cells in renal cell carcinoma. Germline CDR1 and CDR2: MDHEN and SYDVKM. The CDR3 sequence is 12 residues long. Deletions cut 5 bases from V and 2 bases from J, with 6 bases between. The time point denotes: blood 4 weeks post-SBRT, at nephrectomy. Treatment: 15 Gy SBRT to primary tumor, nephrectomy 4 weeks later. Blood was sampled at baseline, 2 weeks and 4 weeks after SBRT. Assay used: immunoSEQ multiplex PCR; TCRdb lists only in-frame clones, some missing. The table has about 83,000 clones, 83% seen once. The sequences come from blood, collected from a patient whose treatment included radiotherapy and nephrectomy. The genes are TRBV28 and TRBJ1-2, with D uncertain. The source is a woman between 55 and 75 years old with renal cell carcinoma. CDR3 in amino acids: CASSEKNYGYTF. CDR3 coding DNA: TGTGCCAGCAGTGAAAAAAACTATGGCTACACCTTC.